One T cell receptor beta chain is described in this entry. Germline loops: CDR1 LGHDT, CDR2 YNNKEL (reference sequence). The CDR3 contains 15 residues. V lost 1 base, J lost 0 bases, and 2 bases stayed unmatched. The sample comes from a study of blood T cell repertoires in COVID-19. Study at large: Sources were T cells, B-cell-depleted T cells, or PBMCs; the material itself was cDNA or gDNA.

Assay used: immunoSEQ multiplex PCR; TCRdb lists only in-frame clones, some missing. The table has about 250,000 clones, around 86% seen once. The sequence was collected from a woman at least 80 years old with COVID-19, enrolled during active disease. The chain combines TRBV3-1 (or the pseudogene TRBV3-2) with TRBJ2-7; TRBD1 matches 8 bases. The source material was peripheral blood. The chain's CDR3 is CASSQAGTGSYEQYF. For the CDR3, the DNA is TGTGCCAGCAGCCAAGCTGGGACAGGCTCCTACGAGCAGTACTTC.